This TCR beta chain was sequenced for a study of shared clonotypes between healthy human individuals. Unsorted PBMC DNA went through sequencing on ten immunoSEQ deep assay plates. The assay was immunoSEQ multiplex PCR, and TCRdb's table has in-frame clones only and misses some. The data contain about 490,000 clones, around 80% of them singletons. The germline V gene encodes CDR1 SGDLS and CDR2 YYNGEE. This CDR3 has 14 residues. V was clipped by 0 bases and J by 7 bases, with 13 bases between them. This clone was found a few times. This receptor was identified in a middle-aged woman in good health. Some clones in this sample may be carry-over from other donors' samples. Sequencing used PBMCs. The J gene is TRBJ1-1, the V gene TRBV9, with a weak D call TRBD1 (5 bases). Here the CDR3 DNA reads TGTGCCAGCAGCGTAGCTACGGGGCATGATGAAGCTTTCTTT. Its protein product is CASSVATGHDEAFF.